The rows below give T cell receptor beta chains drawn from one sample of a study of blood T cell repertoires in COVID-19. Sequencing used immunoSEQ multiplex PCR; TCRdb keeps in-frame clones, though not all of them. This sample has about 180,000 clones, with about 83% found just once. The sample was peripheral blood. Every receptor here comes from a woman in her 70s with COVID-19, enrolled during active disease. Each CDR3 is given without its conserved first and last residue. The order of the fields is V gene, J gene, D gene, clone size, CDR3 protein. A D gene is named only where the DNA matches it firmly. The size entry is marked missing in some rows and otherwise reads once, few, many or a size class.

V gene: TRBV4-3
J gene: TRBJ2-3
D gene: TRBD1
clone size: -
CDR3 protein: ASSQDFTGQCTDTQY

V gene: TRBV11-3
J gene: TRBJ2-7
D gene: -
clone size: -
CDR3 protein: ASSSAAGSYEQY

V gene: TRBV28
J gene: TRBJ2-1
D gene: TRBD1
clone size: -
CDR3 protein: ASSSPGGRGYNEQF

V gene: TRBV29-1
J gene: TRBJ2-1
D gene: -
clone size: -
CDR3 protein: SVDASLNPLYNEQF

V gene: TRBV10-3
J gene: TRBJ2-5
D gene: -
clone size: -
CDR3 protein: AISVVGETQY

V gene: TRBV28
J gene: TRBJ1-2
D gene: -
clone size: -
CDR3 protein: ASSYQDYGYT

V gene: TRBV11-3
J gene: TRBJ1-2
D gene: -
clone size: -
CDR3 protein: ASSFRGTTHGYT

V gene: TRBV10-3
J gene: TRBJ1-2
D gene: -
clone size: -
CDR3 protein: AISGEGTREANYGYT

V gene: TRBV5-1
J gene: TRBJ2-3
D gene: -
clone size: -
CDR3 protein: ASSASGSTDTQY

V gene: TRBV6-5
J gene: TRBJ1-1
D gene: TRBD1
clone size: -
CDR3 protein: ASRPGQETEAF

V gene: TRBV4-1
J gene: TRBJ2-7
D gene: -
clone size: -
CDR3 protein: ASSQTGTFLYEQY

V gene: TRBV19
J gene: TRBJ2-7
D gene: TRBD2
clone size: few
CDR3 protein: ASGTSGTYEQY

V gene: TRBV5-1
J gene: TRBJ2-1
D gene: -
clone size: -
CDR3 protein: ASSLQELPYNEQF

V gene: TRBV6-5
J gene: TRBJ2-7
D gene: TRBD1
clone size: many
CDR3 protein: AIVRDRGPYEQY

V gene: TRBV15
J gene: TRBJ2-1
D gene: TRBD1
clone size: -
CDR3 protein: ATSVPGQIPPEQF

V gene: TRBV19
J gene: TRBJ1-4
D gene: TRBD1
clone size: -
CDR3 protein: ASRPGTGFAKLF